This section outlines one TCR beta chain sequence together with its context. In preparing bulk TCR libraries, previously described methods and listed TCR primers were used. MiXCR, applied by TCRdb to the PCR reads, yields one record per CDR3 protein. This repertoire shows more than 550,000 distinct CDR3 sequences, 25% found once; its top ten account for about 0.84%. The authors gated naive CD8 T cells as CD8+CD4-CCR7+CD45RA+ for sorting. These data originate in a study of molecular identifiers for immune sequencing clone quantification. Study-level information: Naive CD8 RNA (around 20,000 or 100,000 cells) was divided into five aliquots, with four sequenced.

CDR1 and CDR2 from the germline V gene are MNHEY and SVGEGT. V lost 2 bases and J lost 5; bases outside the gene matches: 10. There are 17 residues in the CDR3. The sequencing input was naive CD8+ T cells from blood, with Jurkat cell RNA spiked in. Noted subset: FACS-sorted CD8+CD4-CCR7+CD45RA+ naive T cells. The rearrangement uses TRBV6-2 or TRBV6-3 and TRBJ2-3; TRBD1 matches at 10 bases. The clonotype was recovered from a human donor in good health. Some libraries in this study had Jurkat cell RNA spiked in. CDR3 region: CASSYRQGASLIDTQYF. In DNA, the CDR3 is TGTGCCAGCAGTTACAGACAGGGGGCGTCGCTTATAGATACGCAGTATTTT.